The 7 T cell receptor beta chains reported below all come from one sample, sequenced in a study of T cell repertoires in cytomegalovirus infection. What these receptors recognize is not known. Via MiXCR, TCRdb re-called the reads, giving one row per CDR3 protein. The table shows about half a million distinct CDR3 sequences, with about 33% occurring only once. Material: cultured PBMCs, obtained from culture after CMV antigen stimulation. These receptor sequences come from a human donor in good health (CMV status not recorded). Some clones in this sample may be carry-over from other donors' samples.

The genes are TRBV18 and TRBJ2-7; perhaps TRBD2 as D (6 bases). CDR1 and CDR2 from the germline V gene are KGHSH and LQKENI. Trimming left V 2 bases short and J 7 bases short, with 18 bases between. The CDR3 sequence is 15 residues long. The CDR3 nucleotides read TGTGCCAGCTCACCAGGACTAACCTCCTCCAGGGAGCAGTACTTC. As protein: CASSPGLTSSREQYF.

In the case of this clonotype: At one end the junction does not follow the germline gene, possibly because of a read error. This rearrangement joins TRBV2 to TRBJ2-1, with 12 bases that match TRBD2. Germline V gives CDR1 SNHLY, CDR2 FYNNEI. The CDR3 extends over 14 amino acids. CDR3 sequence reads: CVSTWTSGANEQFF. DNA of the CDR3: TGTGTCAGCACCTGGACTAGCGGGGCCAATGAGCAGTTCTTC.

The J gene is TRBJ2-7, the V gene TRBV7-9; D not certain. Germline loops: CDR1 SEHNR, CDR2 FQNEAQ (reference sequence). There are 11 residues in the CDR3. V was shortened by 4 bases and J by 6 bases, with 7 bases between the two germline ends. CDR3 coding DNA: TGTGCCAGCAGCTCCGGTGGCGAGCAGTACTTC. This translates into CASSSGGEQYF.

The sample holds a few counts of this clonotype. This chain uses TRBV7-8 with TRBJ2-3; D might be TRBD2 (6 bases). Trimming left V 1 base short and J 2 bases short, with 13 bases between. CDR1 is SGHVS, CDR2 FQNEAQ, per germline. The CDR3 has 16 amino acids. The CDR3 spells CASSLGGLTNTDTQYF. The CDR3, as DNA: TGTGCCAGCAGCTTAGGAGGACTAACCAACACAGATACGCAGTATTTT.

This sequence joins TRBV15 and TRBJ2-5; D perhaps matches TRBD2 (6 bases). CDR1 and CDR2 from the germline V gene are LNHNV and YYDKDF (reference sequence). V was pared by 1 base and J by 1 base, with 10 bases between. This CDR3 is built from 15 residues. The CDR3 coding sequence is TGTGCCACCAGCAGAGGCCAGGGAGGCCAAGAGACCCAGTACTTC. It specifies CATSRGQGGQETQYF.

This clonotype was counted between two and nine times. The V gene is TRBV7-8, the J gene TRBJ2-5; D ambiguous. CDR1 is SGHVS, CDR2 FQNEAQ, per germline. The germline V and J ends were trimmed by 1 base and 5 bases, with 11 bases remaining between them. The CDR3 has 14 amino acids. CDR3 sequence reads: CASSLGQPQETQYF. The CDR3 DNA follows: TGTGCCAGCAGCTTAGGGCAGCCACAGGAGACCCAGTACTTC.

V is TRBV20-1 and J is TRBJ2-1; D gene ambiguous. CDR1 and CDR2 from the germline V gene are DFQATT and SNEGSKA (reference sequence). This CDR3 region has 14 residues. The ends were cut back, 0 bases at V and 4 bases at J, with 10 bases in the middle. DNA of the CDR3: TGCAGTGCTAGAGATCGAACGAGGTACAATGAGCAGTTCTTC. This sequence encodes CSARDRTRYNEQFF.